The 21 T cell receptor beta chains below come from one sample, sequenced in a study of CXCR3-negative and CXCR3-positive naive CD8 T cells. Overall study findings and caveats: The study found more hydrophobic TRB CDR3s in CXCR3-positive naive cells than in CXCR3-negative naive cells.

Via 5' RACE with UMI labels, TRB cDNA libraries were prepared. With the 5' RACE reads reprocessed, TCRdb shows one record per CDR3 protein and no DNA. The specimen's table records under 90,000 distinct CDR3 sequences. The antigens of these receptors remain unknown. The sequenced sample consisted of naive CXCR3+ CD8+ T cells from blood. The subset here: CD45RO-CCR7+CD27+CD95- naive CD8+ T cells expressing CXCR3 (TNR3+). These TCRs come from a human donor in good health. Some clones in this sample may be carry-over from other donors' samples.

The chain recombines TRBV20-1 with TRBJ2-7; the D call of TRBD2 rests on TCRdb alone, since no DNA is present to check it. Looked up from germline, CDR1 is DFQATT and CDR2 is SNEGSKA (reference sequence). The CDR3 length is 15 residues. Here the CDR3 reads CSGQGVAGTSYEQYF.

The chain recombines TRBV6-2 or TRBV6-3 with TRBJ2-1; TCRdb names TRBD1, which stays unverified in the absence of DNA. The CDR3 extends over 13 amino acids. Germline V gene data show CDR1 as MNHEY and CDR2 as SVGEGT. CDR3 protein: CASSSGTTNEQFF.

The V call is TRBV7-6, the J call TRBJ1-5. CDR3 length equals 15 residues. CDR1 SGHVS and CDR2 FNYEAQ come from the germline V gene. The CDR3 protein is CASSLEAGRRQPQHF.

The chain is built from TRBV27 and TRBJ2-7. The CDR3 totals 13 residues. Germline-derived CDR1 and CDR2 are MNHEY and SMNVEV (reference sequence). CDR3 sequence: CASSYRNGYEQYF.

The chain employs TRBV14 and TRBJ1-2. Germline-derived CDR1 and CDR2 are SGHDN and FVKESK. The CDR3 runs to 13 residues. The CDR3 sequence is CASSQDHTEGYTF.

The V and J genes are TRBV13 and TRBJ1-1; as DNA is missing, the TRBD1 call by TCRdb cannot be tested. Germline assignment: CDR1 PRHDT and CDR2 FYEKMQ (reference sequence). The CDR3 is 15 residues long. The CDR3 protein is CASSLVSRENTEAFF.

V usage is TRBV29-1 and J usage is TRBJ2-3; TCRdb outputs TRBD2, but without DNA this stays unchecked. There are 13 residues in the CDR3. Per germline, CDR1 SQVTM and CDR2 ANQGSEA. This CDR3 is CSPPPSDTDTQYF.

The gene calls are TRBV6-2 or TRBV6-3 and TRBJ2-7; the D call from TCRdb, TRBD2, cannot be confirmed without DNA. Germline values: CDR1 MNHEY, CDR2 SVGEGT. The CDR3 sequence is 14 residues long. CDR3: CASSYWRESYEQYF.

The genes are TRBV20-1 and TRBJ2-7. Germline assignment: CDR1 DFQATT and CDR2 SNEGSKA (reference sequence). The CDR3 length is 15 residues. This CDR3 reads CSGLSYNAGPYEQYF.

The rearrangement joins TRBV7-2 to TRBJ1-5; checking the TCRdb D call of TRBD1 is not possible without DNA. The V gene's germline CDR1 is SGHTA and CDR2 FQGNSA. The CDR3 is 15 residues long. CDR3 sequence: CASSLTGGSNQPQHF.

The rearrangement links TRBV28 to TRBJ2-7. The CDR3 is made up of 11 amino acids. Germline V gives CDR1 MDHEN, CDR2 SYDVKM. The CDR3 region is CASSFSGEQYF.

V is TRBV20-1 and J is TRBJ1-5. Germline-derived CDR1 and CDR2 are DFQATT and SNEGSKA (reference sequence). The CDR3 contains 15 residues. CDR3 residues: CSARVEQPSNQPQHF.

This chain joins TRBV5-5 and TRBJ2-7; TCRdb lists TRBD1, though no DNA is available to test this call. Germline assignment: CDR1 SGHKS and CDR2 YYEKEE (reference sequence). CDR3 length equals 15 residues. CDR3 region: CASSLEPGVNYEQYF.

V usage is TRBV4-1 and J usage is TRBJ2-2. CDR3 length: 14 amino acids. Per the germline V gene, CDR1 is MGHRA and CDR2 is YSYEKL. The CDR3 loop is CASSQTVGTGELFF.

The CDR3 sequence is CASSPDPATQYF. The rearrangement joins TRBV5-4 to TRBJ2-3; TCRdb's D call of TRBD1 is untestable without DNA. This CDR3 comprises 12 residues. Germline CDR1 SGHNT, CDR2 YYREEE (reference sequence).

This CDR3 is CASSADTSTDTQYF. This chain joins TRBV25-1 and TRBJ2-3. Germline loops: CDR1 MGHDK, CDR2 SYGVNS. This CDR3 spans 14 amino acids. Filled out from reference TRBV25-1 and TRBJ2-3, the complete variable domain reads EADIYQTPRYLVIGTGKKITLECSQTMGHDKMYWYQQDPGMELHLIHYSYGVNSTEKGDLSSESTVSRIRTEHFPLTLESARPSHTSQYLCASSADTSTDTQYFGPGTRLTVL.

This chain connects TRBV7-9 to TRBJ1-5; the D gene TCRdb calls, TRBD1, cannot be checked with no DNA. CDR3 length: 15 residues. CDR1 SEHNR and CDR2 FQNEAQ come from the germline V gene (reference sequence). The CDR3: CASSRDGELSQPQHF.

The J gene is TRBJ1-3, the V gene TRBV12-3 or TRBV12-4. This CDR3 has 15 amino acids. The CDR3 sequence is CASSLSELSGNTIYF.

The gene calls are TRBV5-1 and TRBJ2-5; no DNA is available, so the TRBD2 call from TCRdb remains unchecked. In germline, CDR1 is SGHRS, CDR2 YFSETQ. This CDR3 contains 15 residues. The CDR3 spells CASSLRQGREETQYF.

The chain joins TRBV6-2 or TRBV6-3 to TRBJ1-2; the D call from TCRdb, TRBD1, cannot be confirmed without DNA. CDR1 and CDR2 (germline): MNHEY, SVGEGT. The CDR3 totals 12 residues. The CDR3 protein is CASSYGGGGYTF.

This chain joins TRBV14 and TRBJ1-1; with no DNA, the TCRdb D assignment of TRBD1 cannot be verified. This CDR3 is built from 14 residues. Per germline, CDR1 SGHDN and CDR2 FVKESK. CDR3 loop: CASSTGKLNTEAFF.